This record covers a single T cell receptor (beta chain). Its antigen is not known. Trimming took 5 bases from V and 6 from J, leaving 9 bases between them. The CDR3 is 12 residues long. Per the germline V gene, CDR1 is SGHTS and CDR2 is YDEGEE. The data derive from a study of cytomegalovirus exposure and HLA in healthy donors. The study, taken as a whole, reports: Rarity marked most TCR sequences, yet some public TCRs occurred in many donors.

Sequencing used immunoSEQ multiplex PCR; TCRdb keeps in-frame clones, though not all of them. Among fewer than 85,000 clones listed, 90% to 95% were seen once. The V gene is TRBV5-8, the J gene TRBJ2-1, with D perhaps TRBD1 (6 bases). The clonotype originates from a woman aged 18-35 years in good health and CMV-seronegative. The sample was PBMCs. CDR3 nucleotide sequence: TGTGCCAGCAGATACAGGGCCAATGAGCAGTTCTTC. The encoded protein is CASRYRANEQFF.